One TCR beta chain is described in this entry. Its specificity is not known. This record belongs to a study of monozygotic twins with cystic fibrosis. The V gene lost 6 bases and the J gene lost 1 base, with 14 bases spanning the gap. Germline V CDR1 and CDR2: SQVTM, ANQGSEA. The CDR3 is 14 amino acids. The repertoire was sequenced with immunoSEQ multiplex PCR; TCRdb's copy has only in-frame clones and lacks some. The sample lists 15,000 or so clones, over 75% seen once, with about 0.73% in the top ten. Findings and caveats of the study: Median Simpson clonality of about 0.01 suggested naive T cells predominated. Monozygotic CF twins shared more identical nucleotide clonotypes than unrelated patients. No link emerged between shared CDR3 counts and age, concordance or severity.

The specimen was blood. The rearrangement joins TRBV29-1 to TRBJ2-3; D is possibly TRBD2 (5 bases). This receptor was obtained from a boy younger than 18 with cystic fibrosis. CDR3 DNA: TGCAGCGTCCAAGCGGCCTTCGGCACAGATACGCAGTATTTT. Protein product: CSVQAAFGTDTQYF.